This T cell receptor beta chain was sequenced for a study of response to subunit inactivated influenza vaccine. Trimming removed 3 bases at V and 2 bases at J, with 8 bases between. The CDR3 spans 13 residues. Germline V CDR1 and CDR2: SGHDT, YYEEEE. TCRdb reprocessed the RT-PCR reads with MiXCR, giving one entry per CDR3 protein. The sample holds around 600,000 distinct CDR3 sequences, over 9% seen once. The same specimen was also included in a second study, on T cells expressing NK-cell markers. This second study says: With UMIs, 5'RACE template switching was used to make TCR beta cDNA.

The chain couples TRBV5-6 to TRBJ2-5, with D perhaps matching TRBD1 (6 bases). The material was PBMCs from blood, obtained on the day of vaccination. This receptor was obtained from a man in his fifties or sixties who received an inactivated influenza vaccine. This CDR3 reads CASSWGTQETQYF. The CDR3 DNA follows: TGTGCCAGCAGCTGGGGGACACAAGAGACCCAGTACTTC.